A single TCR beta chain is shown here with its context. Antigen unknown. The data originate from a study of naive and memory T cell subsets. Study-wide findings and caveats: Clonotypes are single alpha or beta chains, not paired receptors. Especially in CD8 cells, naive repertoires contained a few larger clonotypes, possibly CD45RA-re-expressing memory cells.

Four subsets defined by CD45RA and CD27 were sorted after CD3, CD4, CD8 and live/dead staining. V lost 1 base and J lost 4; bases outside the gene matches: 5. Germline-derived CDR1 and CDR2 are SGHTA and FQGTGA. This CDR3 has 16 amino acids. An equimolar mix of two oligonucleotides served as the beta constant-region primer for TRBC1 and TRBC2. Ligated cDNA was amplified by four rounds of PCR with nested alpha and beta constant-region primers and SP2. TCRdb analysed the UMI-ligation and nested PCR reads with MiXCR anew, one entry per CDR3 protein. The sample has 120,000 to 150,000 distinct CDR3 sequences, about 23% seen once.

This clonotype was sampled from a human donor in good health. The chain combines TRBV7-3 with TRBJ2-1; 9 bases fit TRBD2. The sequencing input was naive CD4+ T cells from blood. The CDR3 reads CASSLKAGGGYNEQFF. As DNA, the CDR3 is TGTGCCAGCAGCTTAAAAGCGGGAGGAGGATACAATGAGCAGTTCTTC.